Following are 8 T cell receptor beta chains from one sample sequenced in a study of cytomegalovirus exposure and HLA in healthy donors. 60 Vbeta and 13 Jbeta primers were used in PCR. Sequenced by immunoSEQ multiplex PCR; TCRdb stores in-frame clones only, minus some. Recorded here are around 70,000 clones; the top ten clones represent under 2%. The specimen sequenced was PBMCs. Receptors were obtained from a woman in her thirties in good health and CMV-seronegative.

The V call is TRBV11-1, the J call TRBJ1-4; 8 nucleotides align to TRBD1. Germline CDR1 SGHAT, CDR2 FQDESV (reference sequence). With 5 bases clipped from V and 0 bases from J, the junction kept 5 bases outside the gene matches. This CDR3 is 16 amino acids long. The CDR3 DNA reads as TGTGCCAGCAGCCACGGACAGGGCCCAACTAATGAAAAACTGTTTTTT. It yields the protein CASSHGQGPTNEKLFF.

CDR3 DNA: TGCGCCAGCAGCTCAGGGGGCAGGGCCTACGAGCAGTACTTC. This encodes CASSSGGRAYEQYF. The chain has TRBV5-1 and TRBJ2-7; 8 nucleotides match TRBD1. V shed 3 bases, J shed 2 bases, and the junction held 4 bases outside the gene matches. CDR1 is SGHRS, CDR2 YFSETQ, per germline. The CDR3 length is 14 residues.

The chain is built from TRBV6-6 and TRBJ1-4, with D unclear. The germline V gene has CDR1 MNHNY and CDR2 SVGAGI (reference sequence). The CDR3 totals 13 residues. The germline V and J ends were trimmed by 2 bases and 5 bases, with 6 bases remaining between them. The CDR3 region is CASSYKENEKLFF. In nucleotides, the CDR3 is TGTGCCAGCAGTTACAAAGAGAATGAAAAACTGTTTTTT.

Here the CDR3 reads CASSHEDRGSYEQYF. CDR3 nucleotide sequence: TGCGCCAGCAGCCATGAGGACAGGGGTTCCTACGAGCAGTACTTC. V is TRBV4-3 and J is TRBJ2-7; 9 nucleotides line up with TRBD1. Germline CDR1 and CDR2: LGHNA and YSLEER. The CDR3 has 15 residues. With V trimmed by 3 bases and J by 1 base, 4 bases remained unmatched.

The chain has TRBV23-1 and TRBJ1-6; D ambiguous. TRBV23-1 belongs to the ORF category, with a function that is uncertain. The CDR3 is made up of 15 amino acids. Trimming took off 3 bases at V and 6 bases at J, with 12 bases between the two ends. Here the CDR3 DNA reads TGCGCCAGCAGTCAGCCAGCCAGGTCTAATTCACCCCTCCACTTT. It specifies CASSQPARSNSPLHF.

The rearrangement links TRBV28 to TRBJ2-7, with D perhaps TRBD2 (5 bases). The CDR3 contains 14 residues. CDR1 MDHEN and CDR2 SYDVKM come from the germline V gene. V was shortened by 6 bases and J by 4 bases, with 16 bases between the two germline ends. The CDR3 loop is CASSPGSALYEQYF. CDR3 in DNA: TGTGCCAGCAGCCCGGGATCGGCCTTATACGAGCAGTACTTC.

J is TRBJ2-2 and V is TRBV5-4; maybe TRBD1 (6 bases). Deletions cut 3 bases from V and 7 bases from J, with 13 bases between. The CDR3 extends over 14 amino acids. Germline CDR1 is SGHNT and CDR2 is YYREEE (reference sequence). The CDR3 DNA is TGTGCCAGCAGCTCCCCCAACAGGGACGGGGAGCTGTTTTTT. Protein product: CASSSPNRDGELFF.

This chain links TRBV30 with TRBJ1-1, with 7 bases matching TRBD1. V lost 5 bases, J lost 1 base, and 4 bases stayed unmatched. CDR3 length: 13 amino acids. CDR1 is GTSNPN, CDR2 SVGIG, per germline (reference sequence). CDR3 loop: CAWEGQRNTEAFF. DNA for the CDR3: TGTGCCTGGGAGGGACAGAGGAACACTGAAGCTTTCTTT.